This T cell receptor beta chain was sequenced in a study of T cell repertoires in cytomegalovirus infection. Study in general: From public TCR beta signatures came an indication of both CMV infection and matching HLA type. Findings and limits, study-wide: HLA-C-restricted CMV-specific TCR beta clonotypes prevailed in the ex vivo response.

MiXCR was run by TCRdb on the reads, yielding one entry per CDR3 protein. The table shows 600,000 to 700,000 distinct CDR3 sequences, with about 30% occurring only once. The germline gives CDR1 KGHSH, CDR2 LQKENI. Trimming removed 4 bases from V and 4 bases from J, with 14 bases in between. This CDR3 region has 15 residues. Note on this clonotype: The antigen is undetermined.

The sequence was obtained from a human donor in good health (CMV status not recorded). Some clones in this sample may be carry-over from other donors' samples. Sequenced material: cultured PBMCs, taken from culture after CMV antigen stimulation. The chain couples TRBV18 to TRBJ2-4; D is perhaps TRBD2 (5 bases). This chain's CDR3 is CASSLRGSPKNIQYF. The CDR3 bases are TGTGCCAGCTCACTAAGAGGGTCACCTAAAAACATTCAGTACTTC.